This passage covers 25 T cell receptor beta chains from one sample sequenced in a study of T cells in Graves' hyperthyroidism and ophthalmopathy. TCR beta CDR3 region amplification was performed from RNA transcripts. The primer set for the first-round RT-PCR of the TCR CDR3 was HTBI. TCRdb analysed the multiplex PCR reads with MiXCR anew, one entry per CDR3 protein. Among fewer than 650,000 distinct CDR3 sequences listed, more than 11% were seen once. The sample was blood. The receptors stem from a woman between 25 and 40 years old with Graves' hyperthyroidism that later progressed to Graves' ophthalmopathy.

This clonotype has more than one count but fewer than ten. The rearrangement links TRBV7-9 to TRBJ2-1; a possible D gene is TRBD2 (5 bases). Trimming stripped 5 bases from V and 0 bases from J, with 8 bases between. The CDR3 is made up of 14 amino acids. Per germline, CDR1 SEHNR and CDR2 FQNEAQ (reference sequence). The CDR3 sequence is CASSTGVSYNEQFF. CDR3 in DNA: TGTGCCAGCAGCACCGGGGTCTCCTACAATGAGCAGTTCTTC. Drawing the rest from reference TRBV7-9 and TRBJ2-1, the complete variable domain is DTGVSQNPRHKITKRGQNVTFRCDPISEHNRLYWYRQTLGQGPEFLTYFQNEAQLEKSRLLSDRFSAERPKGSFSTLEIQRTEQGDSAMYLCASSTGVSYNEQFFGPGTRLTVL.

This clonotype was observed at least ten times. This CDR3 reads CASSSRQAELYNEQFF. The CDR3 DNA is TGTGCCAGCAGCTCCCGTCAGGCCGAATTATACAATGAGCAGTTCTTC. The rearrangement links TRBV7-2 to TRBJ2-1; D ambiguous. This CDR3 has 16 amino acids. From germline, CDR1 is SGHTA and CDR2 FQGNSA. V shed 4 bases and J shed 4 bases, with 17 bases lying between them.

The V call is TRBV7-9, the J call TRBJ2-1, with D perhaps matching TRBD2 (6 bases). Germline V gene data show CDR1 as SEHNR and CDR2 as FQNEAQ (reference sequence). This CDR3 has 17 amino acids. V lost 0 bases and J lost 0, with 12 bases in between. The CDR3 sequence is CASSLAGAGSSYNEQFF. DNA of the CDR3: TGTGCCAGCAGCTTAGCGGGCGCGGGGAGCTCCTACAATGAGCAGTTCTTC.

This clonotype has ten or more counts. The chain recombines TRBV20-1 with TRBJ1-6; 7 positions match TRBD1. This CDR3 has 17 amino acids. In germline, CDR1 is DFQATT, CDR2 SNEGSKA (reference sequence). Unmatched junction bases numbered 7, after V lost 2 bases and J lost 0 bases. The CDR3 DNA sequence: TGCAGTGCTAGACCTACGGACAGGAGCTCCTATAATTCACCCCTCCACTTT. This translates into CSARPTDRSSYNSPLHF.

In its sample, this clonotype was seen many times. The chain has TRBV2 and TRBJ1-6; a weak D match, TRBD1 (6 bases). CDR3 length: 17 residues. Germline V gives CDR1 SNHLY, CDR2 FYNNEI. V dropped 10 bases and J dropped 6 bases, with 25 bases sitting between them. The CDR3 protein is CATKTGGLLGPNSPLHF. The DNA for the CDR3 is TGTGCCACCAAAACGGGGGGGCTTCTGGGCCCTAATTCACCCCTCCACTTT. Full variable domain (missing parts from reference TRBV2 and TRBJ1-6): EPEVTQTPSHQVTQMGQEVILRCVPISNHLYFYWYRQILGQKVEFLVSFYNNEISEKSEIFDDQFSVERPDGSNFTLKIRSTKLEDSAMYFCATKTGGLLGPNSPLHFGNGTRLTVT.

The table lists this clonotype with many counts. The chain combines TRBV28 with TRBJ1-1; D is uncertain. The germline V gene has CDR1 MDHEN and CDR2 SYDVKM. V lost 3 bases and J 6 bases, leaving 14 bases between the germline ends. This CDR3 contains 14 residues. CDR3 residues: CASSFRPRQAEAFF. The CDR3 DNA reads TGTGCCAGCAGTTTTCGCCCTCGCCAGGCTGAAGCTTTCTTT.

This clonotype was picked up many times. The CDR3 sequence is CASSHTNSLNGYTF. CDR3 nucleotide sequence: TGTGCCAGCAGCCACACTAACAGCTTGAATGGCTACACCTTC. This chain uses TRBV3-1 with TRBJ1-2; D not resolved. Germline CDR1 LGHDT, CDR2 YNNKEL (reference sequence). Trimming removed 3 bases from V and 6 bases from J, with 14 bases in between. The CDR3 length is 14 residues.

The chain has TRBV6-2 or TRBV6-3 and TRBJ2-3; 10 nucleotides align to TRBD2. V shed 3 bases and J 0 bases; nucleotides not matched to a gene: 9. CDR1 and CDR2 from the germline V gene are MNHEY and SVGEGT. CDR3 size: 18 residues. The DNA for the CDR3 is TGTGCCAGCAGTTATGGTGCCCGAGCGGGAGGGAGCACAGATACGCAGTATTTT. Amino acid sequence: CASSYGARAGGSTDTQYF.

This clonotype was seen a handful of times. A much more abundant neighbour one base away suggests this may be a read error. The chain carries TRBV18 and TRBJ1-2; TRBD1 matches 9 bases. Trimming removed 3 bases from V and 7 bases from J; junction bases left unmatched: 9. Looked up from germline, CDR1 is KGHSH and CDR2 is LQKENI. The CDR3 totals 15 residues. CDR3 sequence: CASSPDRGAIGGYTF. Written as DNA, the CDR3 is TGTGCCAGCTCACCCGACAGGGGGGCAATCGGTGGCTACACCTTC.

This clonotype occurred a few times. The genes are TRBV20-1 and TRBJ1-4; 7 nucleotides line up with TRBD1. J lost 5 bases, V lost 6 bases, and 6 bases had no gene match. The V gene's germline CDR1 is DFQATT and CDR2 SNEGSKA (reference sequence). The CDR3 runs 13 residues. In nucleotides, the CDR3 is TGCAGTGCAAAAGAGACAGGGAATGAAAAACTGTTTTTT. It is translated as CSAKETGNEKLFF.

The chain links TRBV20-1 to TRBJ2-5, with D possibly matching TRBD2 (7 bases). Germline V lookup: CDR1 DFQATT, CDR2 SNEGSKA (reference sequence). Trimming took 1 base from V and 9 from J, leaving 15 bases between them. CDR3 length: 13 amino acids. This CDR3 reads CSARVAGAGAQYF. CDR3 nucleotides: TGCAGTGCTAGAGTTGCGGGGGCGGGGGCCCAGTACTTC.

In this sample, this clonotype turned up many times. The rearrangement links TRBV28 to TRBJ2-1; the match to TRBD2 covers 8 bases. From germline, CDR1 is MDHEN and CDR2 SYDVKM. This CDR3 is built from 15 residues. With 3 bases clipped from V and 7 bases from J, the junction kept 8 bases outside the gene matches. In DNA form, the CDR3 reads TGTGCCAGCAGTTTTCAGCGGGAGTTTGGGAATGAGCAGTTCTTC. Translation: CASSFQREFGNEQFF.

This clonotype was found a few times. V is TRBV19 and J is TRBJ2-2; no clear D. Trimming took 4 bases from V and 2 from J, leaving 11 bases between them. Germline lookup yields CDR1 LNHDA and CDR2 SQIVND (reference sequence). The CDR3 runs to 15 residues. This CDR3 reads CASSNWADNTGELFF. In DNA form, the CDR3 reads TGTGCCAGTAGTAACTGGGCAGATAACACCGGGGAGCTGTTTTTT.

At least ten counts were recorded for this clonotype. The chain is built from TRBV28 and TRBJ2-5; TRBD2 matches 7 bases. This CDR3 has 14 residues. V was pared by 6 bases and J by 5 bases, with 9 bases of the junction left unmatched. Germline V gives CDR1 MDHEN, CDR2 SYDVKM. CDR3: CASRLSGIRETQYF. DNA of the CDR3: TGTGCCAGCAGACTGAGCGGGATTCGGGAGACCCAGTACTTC.

Note on this clonotype: This may be a read error, as it is one base from a much larger clone. The chain carries TRBV27 and TRBJ1-2; the D gene is possibly TRBD1 (6 bases). V was trimmed by 5 bases and J by 6 bases, leaving 13 bases between them. CDR3 size: 13 residues. Per the germline V gene, CDR1 is MNHEY and CDR2 is SMNVEV (reference sequence). The CDR3 is CASSPRGRHGYTF. The CDR3 DNA is TGTGCCAGCAGTCCCCGGGGGCGGCATGGCTACACCTTC.

This clonotype has a count of ten or more. This chain connects TRBV7-9 to TRBJ1-1, with D possibly being TRBD1 (5 bases). There are 13 residues in the CDR3. Germline assignment: CDR1 SEHNR and CDR2 FQNEAQ (reference sequence). The germline V and J ends were trimmed by 8 bases and 5 bases, with 15 bases remaining between them. The DNA of the CDR3 is TGTGCCAGCGGGGGGGTGGATAGAACTGAAGCTTTCTTT. This gives the protein CASGGVDRTEAFF.

This clonotype was counted ten times or more. This chain uses TRBV9 with TRBJ1-1, with D perhaps TRBD1 (5 bases). Germline values: CDR1 SGDLS, CDR2 YYNGEE. Trimming left V 1 base short and J 5 bases short, with 12 bases between. CDR3 length: 14 amino acids. Here the CDR3 reads CASSVQGEETEAFF. In nucleotides, the CDR3 is TGTGCCAGCAGCGTACAGGGTGAGGAGACTGAAGCTTTCTTT.

There are many counts of this clonotype. The CDR3 nucleotides are TGTGCCAGTATCCCGAGCGGACAGGGTCGCAATCAGCCCCAGCATTTT. It is translated as CASIPSGQGRNQPQHF. The chain combines TRBV19 with TRBJ1-5; 8 nucleotides match TRBD1. Germline CDR1 reads LNHDA; CDR2 reads SQIVND (reference sequence). This CDR3 comprises 16 residues. Trimming removed 7 bases from V and 2 bases from J; junction bases left unmatched: 10.

This clonotype was counted many times. This chain links TRBV5-1 with TRBJ2-7; D assignment may be TRBD1 or TRBD2 (5 bases each). This CDR3 spans 13 amino acids. Germline V gene lookup returns CDR1 SGHRS and CDR2 YFSETQ. Trimming left V 5 bases short and J 2 bases short, with 11 bases between. CDR3 DNA: TGCGCCAGCAGACGGGACGAGGCCTACGAGCAGTACTTC. This sequence encodes CASRRDEAYEQYF.

This clonotype showed up just a few times. The chain couples TRBV7-8 to TRBJ1-2; D unresolved. V was clipped by 1 base and J by 4 bases, with 7 bases between them. The CDR3 is 13 amino acids. The germline V gene has CDR1 SGHVS and CDR2 FQNEAQ. This chain's CDR3 is CASSLERTYGYTF. The CDR3 DNA follows: TGTGCCAGCAGCTTAGAACGGACCTATGGCTACACCTTC.

This clonotype showed up many times. The chain is built from TRBV3-1 and TRBJ1-2; D remains ambiguous. Germline lookup yields CDR1 LGHDT and CDR2 YNNKEL (reference sequence). This CDR3 is 11 amino acids long. V lost 0 bases and J lost 7, with 3 bases in between. The CDR3 protein is CASSQEGGYTF. Written as DNA, the CDR3 is TGTGCCAGCAGCCAAGAGGGTGGCTACACCTTC.

This clonotype appeared many times. This chain links TRBV18 with TRBJ2-3; TRBD1 agrees at 7 bases. The CDR3 totals 15 residues. Germline CDR1 is KGHSH and CDR2 is LQKENI. The V gene end was trimmed by 2 bases and the J gene end by 5 bases; junction bases not matched to a gene: 7. The CDR3 DNA sequence: TGTGCCAGCTCACCAAAAGGGGGCGGAGGAGATACGCAGTATTTT. Translating it yields CASSPKGGGGDTQYF.

This clonotype has ten or more counts. The V and J genes are TRBV18 and TRBJ2-1; 14 bases are shared with TRBD2. CDR1 and CDR2 from the germline V gene are KGHSH and LQKENI. V shed 3 bases, J shed 7 bases, and the junction held 5 bases outside the gene matches. The CDR3 sequence is 16 residues long. The CDR3 region has the DNA TGTGCCAGCTCACCGGGACTAGCGGGAGTGGAGAATGAGCAGTTCTTC. As protein: CASSPGLAGVENEQFF.

This clonotype came up many times. This chain joins TRBV27 and TRBJ2-3; D is perhaps TRBD2 (6 bases). This CDR3 region has 14 residues. Germline values: CDR1 MNHEY, CDR2 SMNVEV (reference sequence). Trimming pared 5 bases from V and 7 bases from J, leaving 16 bases between. The CDR3 nucleotides read TGTGCCAGCAGTCCCGGACTAAGGCGGAATACGCAGTATTTT. The encoded protein is CASSPGLRRNTQYF.

Many counts were recorded for this clonotype. This sequence joins TRBV20-1 and TRBJ1-4; tentatively, D is TRBD1 (5 bases). Trimming cost V 0 bases and J 8 bases, with 13 bases left between them. Germline V gives CDR1 DFQATT, CDR2 SNEGSKA (reference sequence). CDR3 size: 14 residues. CDR3 DNA: TGCAGTGCTAGAGAGGCAGGGTCAAGAGAAAAACTGTTTTTT. Translated, it gives CSAREAGSREKLFF.